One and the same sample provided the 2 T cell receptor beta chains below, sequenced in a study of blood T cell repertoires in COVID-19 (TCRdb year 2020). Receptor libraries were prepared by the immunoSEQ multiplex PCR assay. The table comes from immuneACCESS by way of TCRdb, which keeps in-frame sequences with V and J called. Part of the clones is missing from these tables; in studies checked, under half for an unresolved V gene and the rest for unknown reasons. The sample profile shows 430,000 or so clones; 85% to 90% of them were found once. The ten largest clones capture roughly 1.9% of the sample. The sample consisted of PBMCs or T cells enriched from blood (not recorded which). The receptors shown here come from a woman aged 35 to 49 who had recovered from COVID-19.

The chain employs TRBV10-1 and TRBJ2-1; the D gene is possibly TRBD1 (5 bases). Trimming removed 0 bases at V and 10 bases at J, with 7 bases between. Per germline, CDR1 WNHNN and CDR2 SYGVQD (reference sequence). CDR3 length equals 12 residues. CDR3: CASSESAGEQFF. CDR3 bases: TGCGCCAGCAGTGAGTCGGCAGGGGAGCAGTTCTTC.

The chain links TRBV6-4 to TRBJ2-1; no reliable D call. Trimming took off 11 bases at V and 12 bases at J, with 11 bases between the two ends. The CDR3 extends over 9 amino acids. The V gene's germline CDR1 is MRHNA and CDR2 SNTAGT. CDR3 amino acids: CAGSSGQFF. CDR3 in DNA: TGTGCCGGGTCTTCGGGGCAGTTCTTC.